Each of the 17 T cell receptor beta chains below was sequenced from the same sample in a study of PD-1 blockade in mismatch repair-deficient tumors. Method: immunoSEQ multiplex PCR; TCRdb's copy keeps in-frame clones and lacks some. The table includes tens of thousands of clones, approximately 88% detected once. The specimen was peripheral blood, collected 52 weeks after starting pembrolizumab. These receptors came from an adult with mismatch repair-deficient cancer.

The J gene is TRBJ2-7, the V gene TRBV10-3, with D perhaps matching TRBD1 (6 bases). The V gene's germline CDR1 is ENHRY and CDR2 SYGVKD. The CDR3 runs 14 residues. Trimming removed 3 bases at V and 5 bases at J, with 14 bases between. CDR3 sequence: CAISEQQGIHEQYF. CDR3 DNA: TGTGCCATCAGTGAACAACAGGGTATCCACGAGCAGTACTTC.

The chain links TRBV5-4 to TRBJ2-5; D gene uncertain. CDR1 and CDR2 from the germline V gene are SGHNT and YYREEE (reference sequence). Trimming removed 2 bases at V and 5 bases at J, with 10 bases between. The CDR3 spans 13 residues. The CDR3 protein is CASSFNDRETQYF. The DNA for the CDR3 is TGTGCCAGCAGCTTCAATGACCGGGAGACCCAGTACTTC.

The chain joins TRBV21-1 to TRBJ2-1; the table assigns TRBD2, which was not confirmed against the DNA. TRBV21-1 counts as a pseudogene. This CDR3 has 22 amino acids. CDR3 DNA: TGTGCCAGCACCAAGATAAATGGACCCCCCGAACTAGCGGGAGGTGGGGTCAATGAGCAGTTCTTC. Translation gives CASTKINGPPELAGGGVNEQFF.

This chain connects TRBV4-1 to TRBJ2-2; D gene unclear. Germline loops: CDR1 MGHRA, CDR2 YSYEKL. This CDR3 has 12 residues. The germline V and J ends were trimmed by 0 bases and 12 bases, with 8 bases remaining between them. The CDR3 loop reads CASSQDVGQLFF. The CDR3 DNA reads TGCGCCAGCAGCCAAGATGTAGGACAGCTGTTTTTT.

The chain carries TRBV28 and TRBJ2-4; TRBD1 aligns across 8 bases. Germline V gene data show CDR1 as MDHEN and CDR2 as SYDVKM. The J segment lost 0 bases and the V segment lost 1 base, leaving 5 bases of the junction unmatched. The CDR3 sequence is 17 residues long. The CDR3 region has the DNA TGTGCCAGCAGTTTATACCGGACAGGGTTAGCCAAAAACATTCAGTACTTC. Residues: CASSLYRTGLAKNIQYF.

The chain employs TRBV28 and TRBJ2-1, with D unresolved. V was pared by 5 bases and J by 2 bases, with 4 bases between. Germline CDR1 reads MDHEN; CDR2 reads SYDVKM. CDR3 length equals 12 residues. The CDR3 DNA sequence: TGTGCCAGCAGTCCCACCTACAATGAGCAGTTCTTC. It encodes CASSPTYNEQFF.

The chain couples TRBV13 to TRBJ2-2, with a weak D call TRBD2 (5 bases). The V gene's germline CDR1 is PRHDT and CDR2 FYEKMQ (reference sequence). The V gene lost 7 bases and the J gene lost 7 bases, with 10 bases spanning the gap. This CDR3 is 12 amino acids long. The CDR3 region is CASILGGGELFF. In nucleotides, the CDR3 is TGTGCCAGCATCCTTGGAGGCGGGGAGCTGTTTTTT.

This chain connects TRBV13 to TRBJ2-5, with 9 bases matching TRBD1. The better agreement between TRBJ2-7 and the DNA end casts doubt on the J call. This CDR3 contains 17 residues. Germline V gene lookup returns CDR1 PRHDT and CDR2 FYEKMQ (reference sequence). CDR3 coding DNA: TGTGCCAGCAGCTCGGGGACAGGGAAAGGGGGTACCTACGAGCAGTACTTC. This codes for CASSSGTGKGGTYEQYF.

The V gene is TRBV29-1, the J gene TRBJ2-3; 7 bases match TRBD2. Per the germline V gene, CDR1 is SQVTM and CDR2 is ANQGSEA. The CDR3 spans 16 residues. V shed 8 bases and J 4 bases; nucleotides not matched to a gene: 18. The CDR3 sequence: CSLPGLGGSSADTQYF. CDR3 in DNA: TGCAGCCTTCCCGGGCTAGGCGGGAGCAGTGCAGATACGCAGTATTTT.

The chain uses TRBV5-1 and TRBJ2-7; 10 bases fit TRBD2. The germline CDR1 and CDR2 sequences are SGHRS and YFSETQ. CDR3 size: 16 residues. The V gene end was trimmed by 4 bases and the J gene end by 0 bases; junction bases not matched to a gene: 7. The CDR3 DNA is TGCGCCAGCAGCCCTCGGACTAGCGGCTACTCCTACGAGCAGTACTTC. Translated, it gives CASSPRTSGYSYEQYF.

V and J are TRBV19 and TRBJ2-2; 7 bases agree with TRBD1. CDR3 length: 15 amino acids. Looked up from germline, CDR1 is LNHDA and CDR2 is SQIVND (reference sequence). V shed 3 bases and J 6 bases; nucleotides not matched to a gene: 7. CDR3: CASSIGGQGAGELFF. The CDR3, as DNA: TGTGCCAGTAGTATTGGCGGGCAGGGGGCCGGGGAGCTGTTTTTT.

V usage is TRBV6-5 and J usage is TRBJ1-1; possibly TRBD1 for D (5 bases). This CDR3 is 15 amino acids long. With 5 bases removed from V and 3 bases from J, the gap between germline ends came to 16 bases. Germline CDR1 reads MNHEY; CDR2 reads SVGAGI. The DNA for the CDR3 is TGTGCCAGCAGTAAAACGACAGACGACCACACTGAAGCTTTCTTT. Amino acids: CASSKTTDDHTEAFF.

This clone came up once. This chain links TRBV6-5 with TRBJ1-5; no clear D. The CDR3 consists of 15 residues. CDR1 is MNHEY, CDR2 SVGAGI, per germline. Trimming shortened V by 5 bases and J by 0 bases, and 11 bases separated the two germline ends. CDR3 nucleotide sequence: TGTGCCAGCAGTACGGATCGGAATAGCAATCAGCCCCAGCATTTT. It yields the protein CASSTDRNSNQPQHF.

The CDR3, as DNA: TGTGCCAGCAGTATCGGGACAGGGCTCTACGAGCAGTACTTC. It encodes CASSIGTGLYEQYF. The J gene is TRBJ2-7, the V gene TRBV6-6; 9 bases map to TRBD1. Trimming removed 5 bases from V and 3 bases from J; junction bases left unmatched: 5. The CDR3 consists of 14 residues. Germline lookup yields CDR1 MNHNY and CDR2 SVGAGI (reference sequence).

CDR3 nucleotide sequence: TGTGCCAGCAGCAGGGACCTTGGCACTGAAGCTTTCTTT. Translated: CASSRDLGTEAFF. This chain joins TRBV6-1 and TRBJ1-1; a weak D match, TRBD1 (5 bases). The CDR3 loop spans 13 amino acids. Trimming stripped 6 bases from V and 4 bases from J, with 12 bases between. The germline CDR1 and CDR2 sequences are MNHNS and SASEGT.

The rearrangement joins TRBV19 to TRBJ1-3; D gene uncertain. This CDR3 has 14 residues. CDR1 and CDR2 from the germline V gene are LNHDA and SQIVND (reference sequence). V shed 3 bases and J shed 0 bases, with 6 bases lying between them. As DNA, the CDR3 is TGTGCCAGTAGTATGGACGGCTCTGGAAACACCATATATTTT. It translates to CASSMDGSGNTIYF. Looking up the rest from reference TRBV19 and TRBJ1-3 gives the full variable domain: DGGITQSPKYLFRKEGQNVTLSCEQNLNHDAMYWYRQDPGQGLRLIYYSQIVNDFQKGDIAEGYSVSREKKESFPLTVTSAQKNPTAFYLCASSMDGSGNTIYFGEGSWLTVV.

The chain has TRBV27 and TRBJ1-1; a possible D gene is TRBD1 (5 bases). The V gene's germline CDR1 is MNHEY and CDR2 SMNVEV (reference sequence). The CDR3 spans 14 residues. The V gene lost 6 bases and the J gene lost 7 bases, with 18 bases spanning the gap. CDR3 nucleotide sequence: TGTGCCAGCAGCCAAGAGGGGAAGGGAGGTGAAGCTTTCTTT. Its translation: CASSQEGKGGEAFF.